The 23 T cell receptor beta chains below were found in one sample sequenced in a study of metastatic and nonmetastatic thyroid tumors. Thyroid surgery had not been preceded by any treatment in any patient. TCRdb reanalyzed the PCR reads with MiXCR. Among more than 20,000 clones listed, roughly 9.7% were seen once. Sequencing input: blood. These receptors were obtained from a female donor with papillary thyroid cancer or a benign thyroid nodule (not recorded which). Some clones in this sample may be carry-over from other donors' samples.

This clone came up a few times. A read error may explain this, as a much larger clone is one base away. V is TRBV15 and J is TRBJ1-1; D uncertain. This CDR3 has 15 amino acids. V lost 2 bases and J 7 bases, leaving 17 bases between the germline ends. Germline assignment: CDR1 LNHNV and CDR2 YYDKDF (reference sequence). Here the CDR3 DNA reads TGTGCCACCAGCAGATCAAATGGGTCCGCATATGAAGCTTTCTTT. Protein: CATSRSNGSAYEAFF.

The J gene is TRBJ2-6, the V gene TRBV19; D is ambiguous. V lost 4 bases to trimming and J lost 0 bases, with 7 bases between them. Germline lookup yields CDR1 LNHDA and CDR2 SQIVND (reference sequence). This CDR3 has 15 residues. The CDR3 nucleotides are TGTGCCAGTAGTAGGGTCAGCTCTGGGGCCAACGTCCTGACTTTC. Translating gives CASSRVSSGANVLTF. The full variable domain, its missing parts supplied by reference TRBV19 and TRBJ2-6, is DGGITQSPKYLFRKEGQNVTLSCEQNLNHDAMYWYRQDPGQGLRLIYYSQIVNDFQKGDIAEGYSVSREKKESFPLTVTSAQKNPTAFYLCASSRVSSGANVLTFGAGSRLTVL.

This clone ranks as medium-sized. V is TRBV6-1 and J is TRBJ2-7; D is undetermined. Germline V gene lookup returns CDR1 MNHNS and CDR2 SASEGT. V was shortened by 6 bases and J by 0 bases, with 15 bases between the two germline ends. This CDR3 comprises 15 residues. The CDR3 DNA is TGTGCCAGCAGCCTCCGACCTACGAGCTCCTACGAGCAGTACTTC. It yields the protein CASSLRPTSSYEQYF.

The sample holds many counts of this clone. The rearrangement joins TRBV24-1 to TRBJ2-2; D unclear. The CDR3 spans 13 residues. The ends were cut back, 3 bases at V and 7 bases at J, with 8 bases in the middle. CDR1 and CDR2 from the germline V gene are KGHDR and SFDVKD. The CDR3 DNA follows: TGTGCCACCAGTGATCCCCTTATCGGGGAGCTGTTTTTT. It encodes CATSDPLIGELFF.

This clone is labeled medium-sized. The chain joins TRBV10-3 to TRBJ2-1; 7 nucleotides line up with TRBD2. The CDR3 runs 15 residues. The V segment lost 3 bases and the J segment 5 bases; nucleotides outside the gene matches: 7. The germline V gene encodes CDR1 ENHRY and CDR2 SYGVKD. The DNA for the CDR3 is TGTGCCATCAGTGATGTGCGGGAGTTCGACAATGAGCAGTTCTTC. Translated, it gives CAISDVREFDNEQFF.

Regarding this clone: This sequence may be a read error, since a much larger clone differs from it by one base. This CDR3 is also generated by other DNA sequences in the sample. The chain uses TRBV4-2 and TRBJ2-1, with D hard to call. The CDR3 totals 12 residues. Trimming took off 1 base at V and 13 bases at J, with 11 bases between the two ends. From germline, CDR1 is LGHNA and CDR2 YNFKEQ. Here the CDR3 reads CASSQVGDEQFF. The CDR3 DNA is TGTGCCAGCAGCCAAGTTGGAGACGAACAGTTCTTC.

This clone showed up many times. A read error may be the cause here, since a much bigger clone is one base away. Other DNA sequences from this sample encode an identical CDR3 as well. J is TRBJ2-7 and V is TRBV12-3 or TRBV12-4; D is possibly TRBD1 (5 bases). The CDR3 is made up of 14 amino acids. The CDR3 DNA reads as TGCGCCAGCAGGAAGCAGGGTGGTCGGGTTGGGCAGTACTTC. Its translation is CASRKQGGRVGQYF.

This clone was seen at least ten times. The same CDR3 also results from other DNA sequences found in this sample. The rearrangement joins TRBV29-1 to TRBJ1-1; TRBD1 matches 9 bases. Looked up from germline, CDR1 is SQVTM and CDR2 is ANQGSEA. The CDR3 spans 14 residues. Unmatched junction bases numbered 5, after V lost 0 bases and J lost 6 bases. The CDR3 loop reads CSVEDRGQGPEAFF. The CDR3 coding sequence is TGCAGCGTTGAAGATCGGGGACAGGGACCTGAAGCTTTCTTT.

V usage is TRBV6-2 or TRBV6-3 and J usage is TRBJ2-2; D remains unclear. The CDR3 is made up of 14 amino acids. CDR1 and CDR2 (germline): MNHEY, SVGEGT. Trimming stripped 6 bases from V and 3 bases from J, with 11 bases between. The CDR3 DNA reads as TGTGCCAGCAGGGCAGCTGAACACACCGGGGAGCTGTTTTTT. Its protein is CASRAAEHTGELFF.

In its sample, this clone was seen many times. The chain combines TRBV18 with TRBJ2-7; D uncertain. Looked up from germline, CDR1 is KGHSH and CDR2 is LQKENI. This CDR3 is built from 15 residues. V was trimmed by 0 bases and J by 4 bases, leaving 13 bases between them. In DNA, the CDR3 is TGTGCCAGCTCACCACCAGTAGGGATTGTGTACGAGCAGTACTTC. This gives the protein CASSPPVGIVYEQYF.

This clone was seen at least ten times. This chain uses TRBV19 with TRBJ1-1, with TRBD1 identical over 9 bases. This CDR3 is built from 16 residues. CDR1 is LNHDA, CDR2 SQIVND, per germline (reference sequence). Trimming removed 3 bases from V and 5 bases from J; junction bases left unmatched: 10. The CDR3 loop is CASSISTGGTGTEAFF. CDR3 sequence (DNA): TGTGCCAGTAGTATTTCGACAGGGGGAACAGGAACTGAAGCTTTCTTT. Full variable domain (remainder filled in from reference TRBV19 and TRBJ1-1): DGGITQSPKYLFRKEGQNVTLSCEQNLNHDAMYWYRQDPGQGLRLIYYSQIVNDFQKGDIAEGYSVSREKKESFPLTVTSAQKNPTAFYLCASSISTGGTGTEAFFGQGTRLTVV.

DNA for the CDR3: TGTGCCAGCAGTTACAGGGACACCGGGGAGCTGTTTTTT. This codes for CASSYRDTGELFF. This chain uses TRBV6-2 or TRBV6-3 with TRBJ2-2, with D unresolved. The CDR3 runs 13 residues. Trimming removed 2 bases from V and 3 bases from J, with 4 bases in between. Germline V gene sequence: CDR1 MNHEY, CDR2 SVGEGT.

In the case of this clone: One end of the junction is discordant with germline, which a read error may explain. The genes are TRBV2 and TRBJ1-6; D is unclear. In germline, CDR1 is SNHLY, CDR2 FYNNEI. The CDR3 loop spans 14 amino acids. The CDR3 sequence is CASSEEGGISPIHF. Written as DNA, the CDR3 is TGTGCCAGTAGTGAGGAAGGTGGGATTTCACCCATCCACTTT.

This clone appeared many times. The sample holds other DNA sequences that translate to the same CDR3. As DNA, the CDR3 is TGCAGTGCTAGAAGTTCTGAGATTGAAGCTTTCTTT. It translates to CSARSSEIEAFF. The chain links TRBV20-1 to TRBJ1-1; D unresolved. The germline V gene encodes CDR1 DFQATT and CDR2 SNEGSKA (reference sequence). This CDR3 is built from 12 residues. Trimming shortened V by 2 bases and J by 7 bases, and 11 bases separated the two germline ends.

In the case of this clone: This may stem from a read error, because a much larger clone lies one nucleotide away. This chain joins TRBV3-1 and TRBJ2-7; D is perhaps TRBD2 (5 bases). CDR3 size: 13 residues. The ends were cut back, 7 bases at V and 3 bases at J, with 13 bases in the middle. Germline CDR1 reads LGHDT; CDR2 reads YNNKEL (reference sequence). The CDR3 DNA sequence: TGTGCCAGCATCCGAGGGTATGACTACGAGCAGTACTTC. This translates into CASIRGYDYEQYF.

This clone was observed many times. The V and J genes are TRBV20-1 and TRBJ2-5, with 8 nucleotides matching TRBD2. Germline CDR1 is DFQATT and CDR2 is SNEGSKA (reference sequence). The CDR3 is 10 amino acids. With V trimmed by 1 base and J by 14 bases, 3 bases remained unmatched. CDR3 protein: CSARAGGGYF. For the CDR3, the DNA is TGCAGTGCTAGAGCGGGGGGGGGATACTTC.

This clone was found many times. The chain combines TRBV3-1 with TRBJ1-6, with 11 bases identical to TRBD1. Germline V lookup: CDR1 LGHDT, CDR2 YNNKEL (reference sequence). CDR3 length: 15 amino acids. With 1 base clipped from V and 7 bases from J, the junction kept 0 bases outside the gene matches. CDR3 sequence: CASSQGTGGNSPLHF. The DNA of the CDR3 is TGTGCCAGCAGCCAAGGGACAGGGGGCAATTCACCCCTCCACTTT.

This clone showed up many times. This sequence joins TRBV6-2 or TRBV6-3 and TRBJ2-5; 8 nucleotides align to TRBD2. The V segment lost 6 bases and the J segment 3 bases; nucleotides outside the gene matches: 12. From germline, CDR1 is MNHEY and CDR2 SVGEGT. The CDR3 length is 16 residues. CDR3 DNA sequence: TGTGCCAGCAGGTTTGAGCGGGAGCCGGGGAAAGAGACCCAGTACTTC. Its protein product is CASRFEREPGKETQYF.

With respect to this clone: An end of the junction differs from the germline gene, which may be a read error. The chain recombines TRBV27 with TRBJ1-1; 8 bases match TRBD1. Per germline, CDR1 MNHEY and CDR2 SMNVEV (reference sequence). The CDR3 totals 13 residues. The CDR3 region has the DNA TGTGCCAGCCTGGGACAGGTTAACACTGAATCTTTCTTT. Translation: CASLGQVNTESFF.

This clone was observed a few times. For the CDR3, the DNA is TGTGCCAGCAGGGGCCTCCGTCGGGGAGATACGCAGTATTTT. Translation: CASRGLRRGDTQYF. The chain couples TRBV27 to TRBJ2-3, with a tentative D call TRBD2 (5 bases). Germline CDR1 MNHEY, CDR2 SMNVEV (reference sequence). The CDR3 contains 14 residues. V was clipped by 6 bases and J by 5 bases, with 15 bases between them.

In its sample, this clone was seen many times. The chain carries TRBV30 and TRBJ1-1, with D uncertain. Trimming took 0 bases from V and 7 from J, leaving 9 bases between them. Looked up from germline, CDR1 is GTSNPN and CDR2 is SVGIG (reference sequence). The CDR3 covers 12 residues. The CDR3 here is CAWSVLGFEAFF. Written as DNA, the CDR3 is TGTGCCTGGAGTGTATTGGGGTTTGAAGCTTTCTTT.

There are many counts of this clone. The J gene is TRBJ1-2, the V gene TRBV12-3 or TRBV12-4; 7 bases fit TRBD1. The CDR3 sequence is 17 residues long. J gave up 0 bases and V 3 bases, and 10 bases lay outside the gene matches. In DNA form, the CDR3 reads TGTGCCAGCAGTTTGGTGGACAGGCCGTTCGCTAACTATGGCTACACCTTC. It codes for CASSLVDRPFANYGYTF.

This clone occurred a few times. The chain couples TRBV6-1 to TRBJ2-2; maybe TRBD1 (5 bases). Germline-derived CDR1 and CDR2 are MNHNS and SASEGT. The CDR3 is 16 residues long. The V and J ends lost 6 bases and 2 bases respectively, with 16 bases between them. DNA of the CDR3: TGTGCCAGCAGATGGCTTGGGGCATCAAACACCGGGGAGCTGTTTTTT. It codes for CASRWLGASNTGELFF.